Listed here is a single T cell receptor (beta chain). The clone's antigen remains unknown. It has no much larger one-base neighbor in the sample; base qualities were not kept. These data belong to a study of CD8 T cells in ankylosing spondylitis (dated by TCRdb to about 2017). Turning to the overall study: To find TCR variants linked to disease, the study profiled T cell receptor beta repertoires in ankylosing spondylitis patients and healthy donors. The full study cohort comprised some 27 ankylosing spondylitis patients and some 100 healthy donors. Peripheral blood samples were taken, and synovial fluid was additionally collected from ankylosing spondylitis patients. On the study overall, not on this receptor specifically: The disease-linked clones showed a CD8+ phenotype and occurred at relatively low frequencies in peripheral blood. Significant enrichment of the disease-linked clones was reported in matched synovial fluid samples from ankylosing spondylitis patients. Some motif variants were previously reported in synovial fluid and blood of reactive arthritis patients, suggesting common disease-initiation mechanisms. Blood from ankylosing spondylitis patients appeared to be characterized by a TCR beta motif made up of about 8 highly homologous amino acid variants.

The cysteine opens and the phenylalanine closes a CDR3 of 14 amino acids. This entry keeps only the CDR3 DNA: 42 bases, framed from base 1. The junction shows trimming of 4 bases on V and 2 bases on J, plus 10 bases between the germline ends. The germline V gene encodes CDR1 LGHNA and CDR2 YSLEER. Instrument on record: Illumina HiSeq 2500. Quantitative 5'-RACE with molecular barcodes was used to prepare TCR beta libraries. Per the authors' processing: A new computational method based on a probabilistic model of VDJ rearrangement was used to identify disease-linked TCR variants. TCRdb redid the processing of the public reads, applying fastp at Q25 and MiXCR, and retained in-frame beta chains. Every distinct CDR3 protein forms one entry, paired with its most common genes and DNA. TCRdb, not the original authors, processed these V and J calls. The sample records 200,000 to 250,000 distinct CDR3 sequences, 20% to 30% of which are singletons. 5% to 8% of the sample belongs to the ten largest clones.

The sequence was obtained from a male donor with ankylosing spondylitis or in good health (not recorded which). Sequencing was done on a sample of blood, either unsorted or a sorted T cell fraction (not recorded which). The rearranged segments are TRBV4-3 and TRBJ2-3; TRBD2 is perhaps the D gene, given 6 matching bases. The CDR3: CASSLAAITDTQYF. In nucleotide form, the sequence is TGCGCCAGCAGCCTAGCGGCTATCACAGATACGCAGTATTTT.